This record covers a single T cell receptor (beta chain). This entry is derived from a study of blood T cell repertoires in COVID-19. About the research overall: COVID-19 samples, acute and convalescent, were from the United States, Italy and Spain. Sources were T cells, B-cell-depleted T cells, or PBMCs; the material itself was cDNA or gDNA.

In the authors' workflow: Scientists estimated how many nucleated cells there were by amplifying reference gene primers. Libraries were prepared by immunoSEQ multiplex PCR; TCRdb keeps only in-frame clonotypes and omits some of them. That table gives V, J and clone size, and the DNA gave D and trimming. The sample comprises over 100,000 clones, around four fifths of which are singletons, and 15% to 20% rests with the top ten. Germline values: CDR1 LNHNV, CDR2 YYDKDF (reference sequence). The CDR3 sequence is 17 residues long. Germline trimming cut 6 bases from V and 2 bases from J; bases unmatched to any gene: 9.

What was sequenced was peripheral blood. The gene calls are TRBV15 and TRBJ2-1, with TRBD2 identical over 11 bases. The receptor comes from a woman in her fifties or sixties with acute or convalescent COVID-19. The CDR3 nucleotides read TGTGCCACCAGAGGGTTGATAGCGGGGGGGACCTACAATGAGCAGTTCTTC. Translated, it gives CATRGLIAGGTYNEQFF.